The next 13 T cell receptor beta chains were all read from a single sample in a study of cytomegalovirus exposure and HLA in healthy donors. PCR used 60 Vbeta primers and 13 Jbeta primers. Sequencing was performed with immunoSEQ multiplex PCR; in TCRdb, only in-frame clones are kept and a portion is missing. This table holds fewer than 250,000 clones, more than 60% found once. The sequenced material came from PBMCs. The receptors here all came from a woman aged 25 to 39 in good health and CMV-seropositive.

The chain recombines TRBV11-3 with TRBJ2-5; TRBD1 agrees at 11 bases. Germline-derived CDR1 and CDR2 are SGHNT and YENEEA. V was clipped by 5 bases and J by 3 bases; unmatched bases: 2. The CDR3 totals 14 residues. CDR3 DNA: TGTGCCAGCAGCATGGGACAGGGGGAAGAGACCCAGTACTTC. Encoded protein: CASSMGQGEETQYF.

As DNA, the CDR3 is TGCAGCGTTGACGTCTTGGGACAGATTGGTGTCGAGCAGTACTTC. Amino acids: CSVDVLGQIGVEQYF. The J gene is TRBJ2-7, the V gene TRBV29-1, with 7 bases lining up with TRBD1. The CDR3 runs to 15 residues. Germline V gives CDR1 SQVTM, CDR2 ANQGSEA. J gave up 6 bases and V 3 bases, and 14 bases lay outside the gene matches.

The chain is built from TRBV5-4 and TRBJ1-1; D may be TRBD1 (5 bases). This CDR3 comprises 13 residues. Trimming removed 3 bases at V and 4 bases at J, with 10 bases between. CDR1 and CDR2 from the germline V gene are SGHNT and YYREEE (reference sequence). The CDR3 DNA sequence: TGTGCCAGCAGCTCGGGGGTTATCACTGAAGCTTTCTTT. Protein: CASSSGVITEAFF.

This chain uses TRBV4-3 with TRBJ2-7, with 7 bases identical to TRBD1. The J segment lost 2 bases and the V segment lost 6 bases, leaving 7 bases of the junction unmatched. This CDR3 contains 14 residues. The germline CDR1 and CDR2 sequences are LGHNA and YSLEER. The CDR3 DNA is TGCGCCAGCAGTCGTTACAGGGGTCCCTACGAGCAGTACTTC. This codes for CASSRYRGPYEQYF.

Comment on this clone: Compared with germline, one end of the junction differs, possibly owing to a read error. This sequence joins TRBV5-1 and TRBJ2-1, with TRBD2 matching 12 bases. Germline-derived CDR1 and CDR2 are SGHRS and YFSETQ. The CDR3 loop spans 14 amino acids. The chain's CDR3 is CASSSVASGGAMVF. DNA for the CDR3: TGCGCCAGCAGCTCAGTCGCTAGCGGGGGGGCCATGGTCTTC.

CDR3 loop: CASSISGTSGTTEYF. Here the CDR3 DNA reads TGTGCCAGTAGTATATCGGGGACTAGCGGGACGACGGAGTACTTC. This chain links TRBV19 with TRBJ2-7, with 13 bases aligning to TRBD2. This CDR3 is built from 15 residues. Trimming cost V 2 bases and J 11 bases; bases outside gene matches: 9. Germline values: CDR1 LNHDA, CDR2 SQIVND (reference sequence).

This chain connects TRBV10-3 to TRBJ2-1; 10 bases fit TRBD1. CDR3 length: 14 residues. Germline lookup yields CDR1 ENHRY and CDR2 SYGVKD. The V gene end was trimmed by 7 bases and the J gene end by 9 bases; junction bases not matched to a gene: 9. For the CDR3, the DNA is TGTGCCATCAACAGACAGGGGGCTTTGGTTGAGCAGTTCTTC. Protein sequence: CAINRQGALVEQFF.

The sample holds one count of this clone. The gene calls are TRBV4-3 and TRBJ2-1; no reliable D call. Trimming took off 2 bases at V and 0 bases at J, with 8 bases between the two ends. Per the germline V gene, CDR1 is LGHNA and CDR2 is YSLEER. There are 15 residues in the CDR3. For the CDR3, the DNA is TGCGCCAGCAGCCAACACCCCAGCTCCTACAATGAGCAGTTCTTC. It translates to CASSQHPSSYNEQFF.

V is TRBV6-1 and J is TRBJ1-4; no clear D. This CDR3 spans 13 amino acids. V lost 5 bases and J 4 bases, leaving 8 bases between the germline ends. Germline loops: CDR1 MNHNS, CDR2 SASEGT. The CDR3 loop reads CASSLRYNEKLFF. As DNA, the CDR3 is TGTGCCAGCAGTCTCAGGTATAATGAAAAACTGTTTTTT.

The rearrangement uses TRBV2 and TRBJ1-5; D not resolved. Looked up from germline, CDR1 is SNHLY and CDR2 is FYNNEI. The length of the CDR3 is 15 residues. The V end was cut by 4 bases, the J end by 0 bases, with 10 bases between. CDR3 in amino acids: CASSVGDYSNQPQHF. In nucleotides, the CDR3 is TGTGCCAGCAGTGTGGGAGATTATAGCAATCAGCCCCAGCATTTT.

CDR3 residues: CASSPQGQGAQAFF. The CDR3 DNA follows: TGTGCCAGCAGCCCCCAGGGACAGGGGGCGCAGGCTTTCTTT. The rearrangement joins TRBV7-2 to TRBJ1-1; 12 positions match TRBD1. The CDR3 contains 14 residues. CDR1 and CDR2 from the germline V gene are SGHTA and FQGNSA. The trim removed 5 bases at V and 11 bases at J, leaving 9 bases unmatched.

This clone showed up just a few times. The chain has TRBV7-9 and TRBJ2-7; possibly TRBD1 for D (5 bases). Germline CDR1 is SEHNR and CDR2 is FQNEAQ (reference sequence). CDR3 size: 15 residues. Trimming pared 2 bases from V and 2 bases from J, leaving 13 bases between. In DNA form, the CDR3 reads TGTGCCAGCAGCTTACGTCAGGGTGCCCCCTACGAGCAGTACTTC. Translating gives CASSLRQGAPYEQYF.

V and J are TRBV27 and TRBJ1-5; 9 nucleotides agree with TRBD1. The germline V gene encodes CDR1 MNHEY and CDR2 SMNVEV (reference sequence). This CDR3 spans 13 amino acids. J gave up 6 bases and V 6 bases, and 3 bases lay outside the gene matches. The CDR3 nucleotides are TGTGCCAGCAGGGGACAGGGTGTTCAGCCCCAGCATTTT. Translation gives CASRGQGVQPQHF.